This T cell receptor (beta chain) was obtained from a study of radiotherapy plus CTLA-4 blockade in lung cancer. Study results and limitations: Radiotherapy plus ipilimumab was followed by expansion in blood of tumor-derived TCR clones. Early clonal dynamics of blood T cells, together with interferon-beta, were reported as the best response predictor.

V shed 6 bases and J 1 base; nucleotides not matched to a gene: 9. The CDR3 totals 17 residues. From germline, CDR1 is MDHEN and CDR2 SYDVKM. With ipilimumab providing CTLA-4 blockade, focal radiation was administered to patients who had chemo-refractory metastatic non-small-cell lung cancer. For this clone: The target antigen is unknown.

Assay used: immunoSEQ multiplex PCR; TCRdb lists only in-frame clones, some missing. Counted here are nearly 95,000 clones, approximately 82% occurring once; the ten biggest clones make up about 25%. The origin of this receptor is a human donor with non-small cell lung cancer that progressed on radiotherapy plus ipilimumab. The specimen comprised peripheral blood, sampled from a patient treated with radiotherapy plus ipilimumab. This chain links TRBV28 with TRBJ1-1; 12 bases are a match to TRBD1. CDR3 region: CASSPPPGQGANTEAFF. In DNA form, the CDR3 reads TGTGCCAGCAGCCCCCCCCCGGGACAGGGGGCGAACACTGAAGCTTTCTTT. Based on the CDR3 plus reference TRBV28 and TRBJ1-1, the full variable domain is DVKVTQSSRYLVKRTGEKVFLECVQDMDHENMFWYRQDPGLGLRLIYFSYDVKMKEKGDIPEGYSVSREKKERFSLILESASTNQTSMYLCASSPPPGQGANTEAFFGQGTRLTVV.